These 5 T cell receptor beta chains were all obtained from the same sample, sequenced in a study of identical twins. TCRdb independently ran MiXCR on the 5' RACE reads; one entry per CDR3 protein. This sample carries approximately 1.8 million distinct CDR3 sequences, about 32% of them seen once, and the ten largest clones take less than 0.35%. Specimen: cord blood. Receptors originate from a newborn girl in good health.

The table lists this clonotype with a few counts. The rearrangement joins TRBV6-6 to TRBJ2-3; D could derive from TRBD1 or TRBD2 (5 bases each). The germline gives CDR1 MNHNY, CDR2 SVGAGI (reference sequence). CDR3 length equals 15 residues. V was cut by 5 bases and J by 5 bases, with 17 bases left in between. CDR3 residues: CASSASGPLRDTQYF. CDR3 coding DNA: TGTGCCAGCAGTGCCTCGGGACCTCTGAGAGATACGCAGTATTTT.

With respect to this clonotype: Given a much more abundant clone one base away, this may be a read error. This chain connects TRBV25-1 to TRBJ2-7, with 8 bases lining up with TRBD1. The CDR3 is 15 residues long. Trimming cost V 7 bases and J 7 bases; bases outside gene matches: 15. Germline CDR1 is MGHDK and CDR2 is SYGVNS. CDR3: CASIPQGAIYNEQYF. CDR3 sequence (DNA): TGTGCCAGCATTCCCCAGGGGGCTATCTACAATGAGCAGTACTTC.

A few counts support this clonotype. Here the CDR3 reads CASSESVVLSYEQYF. The CDR3, as DNA: TGTGCCAGCAGTGAATCCGTGGTCCTCTCCTACGAGCAGTACTTC. This chain joins TRBV2 and TRBJ2-7, with unresolved D. From germline, CDR1 is SNHLY and CDR2 FYNNEI. This CDR3 has 15 amino acids. V was shortened by 2 bases and J by 0 bases, with 11 bases between the two germline ends.

This clonotype was observed at least ten times. The chain links TRBV6-5 to TRBJ2-1; 7 positions agree with TRBD2. V gave up 0 bases and J gave up 6 bases; unmatched junction bases: 5. Looked up from germline, CDR1 is MNHEY and CDR2 is SVGAGI. There are 15 residues in the CDR3. The CDR3 here is CASSYSAGVPNEQFF. The CDR3 DNA is TGTGCCAGCAGTTACTCTGCGGGAGTACCCAATGAGCAGTTCTTC.

This clonotype was detected a few times. The chain carries TRBV20-1 and TRBJ2-7; TRBD1 might be the D (6 bases). The CDR3 contains 15 residues. CDR1 is DFQATT and CDR2 is SNEGSKA in the germline V gene (reference sequence). Trimming took off 3 bases at V and 3 bases at J, with 18 bases between the two ends. In DNA form, the CDR3 reads TGCAGTGCTAGGACCGGACAGCTGGCACTCTACGAGCAGTACTTC. Protein: CSARTGQLALYEQYF.